This T cell receptor (beta chain) was documented in a study of response to subunit inactivated influenza vaccine. TCRdb redid the calling of the RT-PCR reads with MiXCR, one entry per CDR3 protein. The data hold around 530,000 distinct CDR3 sequences, with 12% observed a single time. Sequencing used PBMCs from blood, obtained on the day of vaccination. The TCR comes from a man between 45 and 60 years old who received an inactivated influenza vaccine.

The DNA of the CDR3 is TGTGCCAGCAGTGAATGGACAGGGGACAGTCAAGAGACCCAGTACTTC. Translating it yields CASSEWTGDSQETQYF. The gene calls are TRBV6-1 and TRBJ2-5; TRBD1 matches 9 bases. From germline, CDR1 is MNHNS and CDR2 SASEGT. The CDR3 extends over 16 amino acids. J was trimmed by 2 bases and V by 2 bases; bases with no gene match: 6.